This T cell receptor beta chain was identified in a study of Graves' ophthalmopathy and Graves' hyperthyroidism. Notes on this clonotype: As yet, its antigen is unknown.

Ophthalmopathy was moderately-to-severely active, CAS at least 3, NOSPECS at least 4, lasting under 3 months. The authors isolated PBMCs from around 10 ml of fresh peripheral blood. The V and J ends lost 6 bases and 5 bases, in that order; junction bases with no gene match: 12. CDR1 is SQVTM and CDR2 is ANQGSEA in the germline V gene. The CDR3 loop spans 14 amino acids. The study, taken as a whole, reports: With a specificity of around 76% and a sensitivity of about 71%, the model predicted ophthalmopathy progression. In blood, most expanded thyroid clonotypes above 0.001 frequency were also detected.

The study amplified TCR beta CDR3 regions using RNA transcripts. First-round RT-PCR with HTBI primers preceded a second-round multiplex PCR. Via MiXCR, TCRdb re-called the multiplex PCR reads, giving one row per CDR3 protein. The sample lists approximately 50,000 distinct CDR3 sequences, about 50% seen once, with approximately 20% in the top ten. The chain links TRBV29-1 to TRBJ2-5; the match to TRBD1 covers 7 bases. This TCR came from an adult man with Graves' ophthalmopathy. Input material: peripheral blood. The CDR3, as DNA: TGCAGCGTCCTCTCGGCAGGGGGAAGGGAGACCCAGTACTTC. Residues: CSVLSAGGRETQYF.